Listed below are T cell receptor beta chains from one sample, sequenced in a study of blood T cell repertoires in COVID-19. Data came from immunoSEQ multiplex PCR; TCRdb stores just in-frame clones and leaves some out. The sample has roughly 250,000 clones; 80% to 90% are singletons. Sequences were obtained from PBMCs or T cells enriched from blood (not recorded which). The receptors stem from a woman between 35 and 50 years old who had been exposed to COVID-19. CDR3s include the opening cysteine and the closing phenylalanine or tryptophan. The D gene is left open where the match is weak. Some rows have no size entry. The others give once, few or many, or a class for an expanded clone.

J | V | D | size | CDR3 | DNA
TRBJ2-1 | TRBV18 | TRBD1 | . | CASSPPGQGLFEQFF | TGTGCCAGCTCACCACCGGGACAGGGATTGTTCGAGCAGTTCTTC
TRBJ2-3 | TRBV5-5 | . | . | CASSITGSADTQYF | TGTGCCAGCAGCATTACAGGGTCGGCAGATACGCAGTATTTT
TRBJ2-3 | TRBV5-5 | . | . | CASSLDSSTDTQYF | TGTGCCAGCAGCTTGGATTCTAGCACAGATACGCAGTATTTT
TRBJ1-2 | TRBV14 | TRBD1 | few | CASSRATGGAGYGYTF | TGTGCCAGCAGCCGAGCTACAGGGGGCGCGGGCTATGGCTACACCTTC
TRBJ1-4 | TRBV28 | . | . | CASSPPGGNEKLFF | TGTGCCAGCAGCCCCCCAGGAGGCAATGAAAAACTGTTTTTT
TRBJ1-2 | TRBV7-8 | . | few | CASSRGRSTNYGYTF | TGTGCCAGCAGCCGGGGCCGGTCGACTAACTATGGCTACACCTTC
TRBJ1-2 | TRBV27 | TRBD1 | . | CASSYPTTIPDRTSCGYTF | TGTGCCAGCAGTTACCCCACCACCATACCGGACAGGACCTCCTGCGGCTACACCTTC
TRBJ1-1 | TRBV7-9 | . | . | CASSLAETGSMINTEAFF | TGTGCCAGCAGCTTAGCAGAAACAGGGTCCATGATTAACACTGAAGCTTTCTTT
TRBJ1-2 | TRBV28 | . | . | CASSSGQLLYGYTF | TGTGCCAGCAGTTCAGGACAGCTTCTCTATGGCTACACCTTC
TRBJ2-1 | TRBV11-3 | TRBD2 | . | CASSLRAGGPKEQFF | TGTGCCAGCAGCTTAAGAGCGGGAGGGCCGAAAGAGCAGTTCTTC
TRBJ2-3 | TRBV5-1 | TRBD2 | few | CASSLARLAGAQDTQYF | TGCGCCAGCAGCTTGGCCAGACTAGCGGGGGCCCAAGATACGCAGTATTTT
TRBJ1-2 | TRBV28 | . | . | CASREGGLRTNYGYTF | TGTGCCAGCAGGGAGGGGGGGCTAAGGACTAACTATGGCTACACCTTC
TRBJ2-5 | TRBV19 | TRBD2 | . | CASSITYAGGVETQYF | TGTGCCAGTAGTATTACCTACGCGGGGGGGGTCGAGACCCAGTACTTC
TRBJ2-5 | TRBV7-2 | TRBD1 | . | CASSLATGRETQYF | TGTGCCAGCAGCCTTGCGACAGGGCGGGAGACCCAGTACTTC
TRBJ1-2 | TRBV12-3/TRBV12-4 | TRBD1 | . | CASRPGTGGYTF | TGTGCCAGCAGACCCGGGACAGGTGGCTACACCTTC
TRBJ2-7 | TRBV3-1/TRBV3-2 | . | once | CASSHQGPYEQYF | TGTGCCAGCAGCCACCAGGGGCCCTACGAGCAGTACTTC
TRBJ1-2 | TRBV5-4 | . | . | CASSPGQQGPWGDGYTF | TGTGCCAGCAGCCCTGGCCAGCAGGGGCCGTGGGGCGATGGCTACACCTTC
TRBJ1-4 | TRBV5-4 | . | . | CASSPQRTNEKLFF | TGTGCCAGCAGCCCCCAGAGGACTAATGAAAAACTGTTTTTT
TRBJ1-1 | TRBV2 | TRBD1 | once | CASREQGVGNTEAFF | TGTGCCAGCAGGGAGCAGGGGGTTGGAAACACTGAAGCTTTCTTT
TRBJ2-1 | TRBV7-9 | . | . | CASSLEFGEQFF | TGTGCCAGCAGCTTAGAGTTCGGTGAGCAGTTCTTC
TRBJ2-1 | TRBV5-1 | . | . | CASSPRGHEQFF | TGCGCCAGCAGCCCACGAGGGCATGAGCAGTTCTTC
TRBJ2-3 | TRBV5-1 | TRBD2 | . | CASSWSLAGGPTDTQYF | TGCGCCAGCAGCTGGAGCCTAGCGGGGGGACCCACAGATACGCAGTATTTT
TRBJ1-2 | TRBV7-2 | TRBD1 | . | CASSFGQGDYYGYTF | TGTGCCAGCAGCTTTGGGCAGGGGGACTACTATGGCTACACCTTC
TRBJ1-5 | TRBV2 | TRBD1 | . | CASGQGASQPQHF | TGTGCCAGCGGGCAGGGGGCCAGTCAGCCCCAGCATTTT
TRBJ1-5 | TRBV7-9 | TRBD1 | . | CASSLMGQGNQPQHF | TGTGCCAGCAGCTTAATGGGACAGGGTAATCAGCCCCAGCATTTT
TRBJ1-6 | TRBV12-5 | . | . | CASGLEPRGSPLHF | TGTGCTAGTGGTTTAGAACCCCGAGGTTCACCCCTCCACTTT
TRBJ2-5 | TRBV6-6 | . | . | CASSYGLPVQETQYF | TGTGCCAGCAGTTACGGACTCCCGGTCCAAGAGACCCAGTACTTC
TRBJ2-5 | TRBV7-2 | . | . | CASSRVYREMYQETQYF | TGTGCCAGCAGCCGTGTTTATAGAGAGATGTACCAAGAGACCCAGTACTTC
TRBJ1-5 | TRBV7-8 | . | . | CASSSGSTKGPQHF | TGTGCCAGCAGCTCCGGGTCAACTAAAGGGCCCCAGCATTTT
TRBJ1-2 | TRBV7-2 | . | . | CASSLGAGIDYGYTF | TGTGCCAGCTCTTTAGGTGCGGGTATAGACTATGGCTACACCTTC
TRBJ1-1 | TRBV5-5 | TRBD1 | . | CASSLELGQGLGTEAFF | TGTGCCAGCAGCTTGGAATTGGGACAGGGGCTAGGCACTGAAGCTTTCTTT
TRBJ2-3 | TRBV7-3 | . | . | CASSYGGLGTDTQYF | TGTGCCAGCAGCTACGGGGGTCTCGGCACAGATACGCAGTATTTT
TRBJ1-3 | TRBV2 | TRBD1 | . | CASRPTGAGNTIYF | TGTGCCAGCAGGCCGACAGGGGCTGGAAACACCATATATTTT
TRBJ1-1 | TRBV2 | . | . | CASSDSGNTEAFF | TGTGCCAGCAGTGATTCGGGGAACACTGAAGCTTTCTTT
TRBJ1-1 | TRBV10-3 | . | . | CAGQMNTEAFF | TGTGCCGGTCAGATGAACACTGAAGCTTTCTTT